This T cell receptor beta chain was identified during a study of blood T cell repertoires in COVID-19. On the study more broadly: PBMCs, B-cell-depleted T cells, or T cells were the source of the cDNA or gDNA that made up the material.

Per the original methods: From reference gene primer amplification, estimates of nucleated cell counts were derived. TCRdb's copy holds only in-frame clones and misses some; the assay was immunoSEQ multiplex PCR. V, J and clone size were drawn from that table, and D and trimming were deduced from the DNA. The sample holds around 83,000 clones, more than 80% seen once. CDR1 SGHTA and CDR2 FQGNSA come from the germline V gene. V was pared by 2 bases and J by 0 bases, with 1 base of the junction left unmatched. This CDR3 has 15 amino acids. The source of this sequence is a man aged 50-59 years with active or convalescent COVID-19. The chain is built from TRBV7-2 and TRBJ1-5; 7 bases agree with TRBD1. The material sequenced was peripheral blood. The CDR3, as DNA: TGTGCCAGCAGCTTAACAGGGGATAGCAATCAGCCCCAGCATTTT. Its translation is CASSLTGDSNQPQHF.